These 8 T cell receptor beta chains originate from one sample sequenced in a study of cytomegalovirus exposure and HLA in healthy donors. Here immunoSEQ multiplex PCR was the method, and the copy in TCRdb shows in-frame clones only, minus some. Here the sample spans around 150,000 clones, 91% being singletons. Sequenced input: PBMCs. These receptors all come from a woman between 18 and 29 years old in good health and CMV-seropositive.

The rearrangement uses TRBV6-5 and TRBJ2-7; weak D call: TRBD2 (6 bases). V shed 0 bases and J shed 0 bases, with 12 bases lying between them. Germline V gene data show CDR1 as MNHEY and CDR2 as SVGAGI. CDR3 length: 16 residues. The CDR3, as DNA: TGTGCCAGCAGTTACTCTCGGGACTTGAGCTCCTACGAGCAGTACTTC. Amino acids: CASSYSRDLSSYEQYF.

The chain carries TRBV10-3 and TRBJ2-3; a possible D gene is TRBD2 (6 bases). This CDR3 is 14 amino acids long. Trimming pared 4 bases from V and 6 bases from J, leaving 14 bases between. Germline CDR1 and CDR2: ENHRY and SYGVKD. The CDR3 region has the DNA TGTGCCATCAGTGGGTTGACTAGATCTGATACGCAGTATTTT. It specifies CAISGLTRSDTQYF.

This sequence joins TRBV5-1 and TRBJ2-5; 7 bases are a match to TRBD2. V was clipped by 0 bases and J by 2 bases; unmatched bases: 4. This CDR3 region has 15 residues. CDR1 and CDR2 from the germline V gene are SGHRS and YFSETQ. The CDR3 DNA reads as TGCGCCAGCAGCTTGGAGGGAGGGTCGCAAGAGACCCAGTACTTC. Translated: CASSLEGGSQETQYF. The variable domain in full, with the rest retrieved from reference TRBV5-1 and TRBJ2-5, is KAGVTQTPRYLIKTRGQQVTLSCSPISGHRSVSWYQQTPGQGLQFLFEYFSETQRNKGNFPGRFSGRQFSNSRSEMNVSTLELGDSALYLCASSLEGGSQETQYFGPGTRLLVL.

The chain is built from TRBV7-9 and TRBJ2-1, with D possibly TRBD1 on 6 matching bases. Germline loops: CDR1 SEHNR, CDR2 FQNEAQ (reference sequence). The CDR3 consists of 15 residues. V was pared by 1 base and J by 3 bases, with 10 bases between. Written as DNA, the CDR3 is TGTGCCAGCAGCTTAGAGGGACAACGCTACAATGAGCAGTTCTTC. Protein: CASSLEGQRYNEQFF.

The chain joins TRBV6-1 to TRBJ2-3; 12 nucleotides align to TRBD2. CDR3 length: 15 amino acids. CDR1 is MNHNS, CDR2 SASEGT, per germline. V lost 7 bases, J lost 3 bases, and 5 bases stayed unmatched. The CDR3 coding sequence is TGTGCCAGCACTCTAGCGGGGGGGCCTACAGATACGCAGTATTTT. Protein product: CASTLAGGPTDTQYF.

The CDR3 protein is CSATHFNEQFF. CDR3 bases: TGCAGTGCTACCCATTTCAATGAGCAGTTCTTC. V usage is TRBV20-1 and J usage is TRBJ2-1; the D is unclear. CDR1 is DFQATT and CDR2 is SNEGSKA in the germline V gene (reference sequence). The CDR3 length is 11 residues. V was cut by 4 bases and J by 6 bases, with 7 bases left in between.

The chain employs TRBV7-9 and TRBJ1-2, with 8 nucleotides matching TRBD1. Germline values: CDR1 SEHNR, CDR2 FQNEAQ (reference sequence). The CDR3 is made up of 15 amino acids. The V and J ends lost 1 base and 8 bases, in that order; junction bases with no gene match: 9. CDR3 loop: CASSLGVGQGSGYTF. The CDR3 DNA reads as TGTGCCAGCAGCTTAGGGGTCGGACAGGGCAGCGGCTACACCTTC.

The chain recombines TRBV6-1 with TRBJ2-1; tentatively, D is TRBD2 (7 bases). V was shortened by 3 bases and J by 13 bases, with 16 bases between the two germline ends. The length of the CDR3 is 13 residues. CDR1 MNHNS and CDR2 SASEGT come from the germline V gene. CDR3 bases: TGTGCCAGCAGTGACGAGGGGGGGTCGCCCCAGTTCTTC. Its protein is CASSDEGGSPQFF.